Shown below are 2 T cell receptor beta chains from a single sample sequenced in a study of cytomegalovirus exposure and HLA in healthy donors. Use of 60 Vbeta and 13 Jbeta primers characterized the PCR. Some clones are missing from TCRdb's copy, which holds only in-frame ones; the method was immunoSEQ multiplex PCR. The top ten hold 5.2% of the sample, which has around 140,000 clones, 85% to 90% seen once. The sample comprised PBMCs. These TCRs come from a woman aged 25 to 45 in good health and CMV-seronegative.

The chain has TRBV4-1 and TRBJ2-5, with TRBD2 matching 14 bases. With 3 bases clipped from V and 11 bases from J, the junction kept 8 bases outside the gene matches. Looked up from germline, CDR1 is MGHRA and CDR2 is YSYEKL. The CDR3 extends over 15 amino acids. This chain's CDR3 is CASSQTSGGAGEQYF. In DNA form, the CDR3 reads TGCGCCAGCAGCCAGACTAGCGGGGGGGCCGGTGAGCAGTACTTC.

The chain uses TRBV7-8 and TRBJ1-3; D perhaps matches TRBD1 (5 bases). The CDR3 contains 12 residues. Trimming left V 5 bases short and J 7 bases short, with 9 bases between. The germline V gene encodes CDR1 SGHVS and CDR2 FQNEAQ. The CDR3 reads CASSRSGNTIYF. In DNA form, the CDR3 reads TGTGCCAGCAGCCGGTCAGGGAACACCATATATTTT.